The 6 T cell receptor beta chains below come from one sample, sequenced in a study of blood T cell repertoires in COVID-19. Produced via immunoSEQ multiplex PCR; TCRdb's table is partial and in-frame only. The sample carries about 150,000 clones, more than 85% recorded once. Sample: peripheral blood. The receptors shown here come from a woman in her seventies with acute or convalescent COVID-19.

The CDR3 here is CASSSTSDEQYF. Here the CDR3 DNA reads TGTGCCAGCAGTTCGACTAGCGACGAGCAGTACTTC. The chain recombines TRBV12-3 or TRBV12-4 with TRBJ2-7; TRBD2 matches 8 bases. The CDR3 totals 12 residues. The ends lost 4 bases at V and 5 bases at J; junction bases unmatched: 1.

The chain combines TRBV6-1 with TRBJ1-6; unclear D gene. V lost 0 bases, J lost 13 bases, and 13 bases lay in between. CDR1 and CDR2 from the germline V gene are MNHNS and SASEGT. The CDR3 consists of 14 residues. CDR3 in amino acids: CASSEASTPGPLHF. In nucleotides, the CDR3 is TGTGCCAGCAGTGAAGCCAGCACCCCGGGGCCCCTCCACTTT.

This clone was found once. The V and J genes are TRBV21-1 and TRBJ2-2; TRBD1 is the table's D call, not checked against the DNA. TRBV21-1 is labeled a pseudogene. CDR3 length: 16 amino acids. The CDR3 spells CASSTRDSANTGELFF. In DNA form, the CDR3 reads TGTGCCAGCAGCACCAGGGACAGCGCGAACACCGGGGAGCTGTTTTTT.

The chain links TRBV19 to TRBJ2-3, with D maybe TRBD2 (6 bases). The CDR3 sequence is 15 residues long. Deletions cut 7 bases from V and 0 bases from J, with 14 bases between. The V gene's germline CDR1 is LNHDA and CDR2 SQIVND (reference sequence). CDR3 amino acids: CASKIAGLSTDTQYF. CDR3 nucleotides: TGTGCCAGTAAGATCGCGGGACTCAGCACAGATACGCAGTATTTT.

The chain has TRBV20-1 and TRBJ2-1; possibly TRBD2 for D (6 bases). Trimming removed 3 bases from V and 0 bases from J, with 18 bases in between. The CDR3 runs to 17 residues. The germline gives CDR1 DFQATT, CDR2 SNEGSKA (reference sequence). The CDR3 DNA follows: TGCAGTGCTAGTGTAGCAAGGACTACCCGCTCCTACAATGAGCAGTTCTTC. Residues: CSASVARTTRSYNEQFF.

The rearrangement uses TRBV19 and TRBJ1-1; D might be TRBD1 (5 bases). The CDR3 totals 14 residues. V lost 4 bases and J lost 0, with 9 bases in between. CDR1 is LNHDA, CDR2 SQIVND, per germline (reference sequence). CDR3 nucleotides: TGTGCCAGTAGTACTCAGGGCATGAACACTGAAGCTTTCTTT. Its translation is CASSTQGMNTEAFF.